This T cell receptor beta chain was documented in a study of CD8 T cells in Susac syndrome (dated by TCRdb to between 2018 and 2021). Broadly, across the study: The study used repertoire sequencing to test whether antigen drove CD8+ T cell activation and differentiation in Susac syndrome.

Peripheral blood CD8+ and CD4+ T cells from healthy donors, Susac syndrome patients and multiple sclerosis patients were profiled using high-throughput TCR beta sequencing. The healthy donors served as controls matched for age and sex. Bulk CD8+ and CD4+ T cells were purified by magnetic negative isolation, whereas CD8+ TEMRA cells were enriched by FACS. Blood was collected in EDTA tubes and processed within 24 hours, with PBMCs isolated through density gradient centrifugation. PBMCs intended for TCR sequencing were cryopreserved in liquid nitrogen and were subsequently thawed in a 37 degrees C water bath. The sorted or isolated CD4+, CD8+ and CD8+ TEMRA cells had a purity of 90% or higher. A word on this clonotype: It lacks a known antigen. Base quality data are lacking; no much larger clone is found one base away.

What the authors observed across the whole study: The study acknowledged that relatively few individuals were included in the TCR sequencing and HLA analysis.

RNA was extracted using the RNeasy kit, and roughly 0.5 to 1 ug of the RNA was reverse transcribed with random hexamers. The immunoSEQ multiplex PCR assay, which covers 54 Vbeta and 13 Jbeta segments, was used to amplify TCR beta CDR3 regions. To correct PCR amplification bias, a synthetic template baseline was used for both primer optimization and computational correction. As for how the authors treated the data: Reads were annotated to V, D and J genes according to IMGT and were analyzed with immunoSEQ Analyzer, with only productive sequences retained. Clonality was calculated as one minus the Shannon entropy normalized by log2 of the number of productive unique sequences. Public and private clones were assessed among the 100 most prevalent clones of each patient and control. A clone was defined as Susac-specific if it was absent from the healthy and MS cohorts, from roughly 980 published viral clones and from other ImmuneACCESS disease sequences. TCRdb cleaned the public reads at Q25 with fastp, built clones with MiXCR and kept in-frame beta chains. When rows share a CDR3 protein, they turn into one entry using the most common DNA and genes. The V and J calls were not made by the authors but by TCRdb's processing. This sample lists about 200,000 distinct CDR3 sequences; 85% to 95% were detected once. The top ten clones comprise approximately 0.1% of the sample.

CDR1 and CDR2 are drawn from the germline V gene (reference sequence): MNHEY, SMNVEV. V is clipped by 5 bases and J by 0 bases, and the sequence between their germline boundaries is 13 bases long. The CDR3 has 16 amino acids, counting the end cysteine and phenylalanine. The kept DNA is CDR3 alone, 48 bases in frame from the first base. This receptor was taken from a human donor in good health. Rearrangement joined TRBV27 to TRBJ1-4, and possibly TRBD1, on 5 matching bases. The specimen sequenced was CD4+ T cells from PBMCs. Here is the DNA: TGTGCCAGCAGTCGTACAGGCCAAACAACTAATGAAAAACTGTTTTTT. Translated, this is CASSRTGQTTNEKLFF.